Below are 10 T cell receptor beta chains sequenced from a single sample in a study of blood T cell repertoires in COVID-19. The protocol was immunoSEQ multiplex PCR, while the TCRdb copy is restricted to in-frame clones and leaves out a portion. The table includes fewer than 200,000 clones, about 88% detected once. Sequencing used PBMCs or T cells enriched from blood (not recorded which). The receptors originated from a woman aged 18-29 years who had recovered from COVID-19.

To note about this clone: Relative to the germline gene, one junction end is altered; a read error may explain this. The chain joins TRBV7-7 to TRBJ2-3; the D gene is possibly TRBD1 (6 bases). Germline V gives CDR1 SSHAT, CDR2 FNYEAQ (reference sequence). The CDR3 runs to 17 residues. The CDR3 coding sequence is TGTGCTAGCAGCCTCTCTCCTGGGGGCGACGGGGCGGATACGCAGTATTTT. This sequence encodes CASSLSPGGDGADTQYF.

Only one count was recorded for this clone. The V gene is TRBV13, the J gene TRBJ1-1, with D perhaps TRBD1 (6 bases). CDR3 size: 13 residues. Germline assignment: CDR1 PRHDT and CDR2 FYEKMQ (reference sequence). Trimming removed 3 bases from V and 4 bases from J, with 9 bases in between. The CDR3 nucleotides are TGTGCCAGCAGCTTCCAGGACAGCACTGAAGCTTTCTTT. It encodes CASSFQDSTEAFF. Together with reference TRBV13 and TRBJ1-1, the CDR3 gives the full variable domain: AAGVIQSPRHLIKEKRETATLKCYPIPRHDTVYWYQQGPGQDPQFLISFYEKMQSDKGSIPDRFSAQQFSDYHSELNMSSLELGDSALYFCASSFQDSTEAFFGQGTRLTVV.

The rearrangement joins TRBV29-1 to TRBJ2-7; 9 nucleotides agree with TRBD1. The CDR3 length is 13 residues. Losses at the gene ends were 7 bases for V and 4 bases for J; bases not matched to a gene: 8. CDR1 is SQVTM and CDR2 is ANQGSEA in the germline V gene. CDR3 protein: CSGGQGLQYEQYF. CDR3 nucleotides: TGCAGCGGAGGACAGGGGCTACAATACGAGCAGTACTTC.

This chain joins TRBV19 and TRBJ2-3; tentatively, D is TRBD2 (5 bases). Looked up from germline, CDR1 is LNHDA and CDR2 is SQIVND (reference sequence). The CDR3 has 15 amino acids. The germline V and J ends were trimmed by 3 bases and 0 bases, with 10 bases remaining between them. CDR3 residues: CASSIFGLSTDTQYF. The CDR3, as DNA: TGTGCCAGTAGTATTTTCGGACTCAGCACAGATACGCAGTATTTT.

This clone was picked up many times. The CDR3 DNA reads as TGTGCCAGCAGTCGGGACCCCGGGACTAGCGGGAGTGGTTTTGGTCCGGGAGAGACCCAGTACTTC. As protein: CASSRDPGTSGSGFGPGETQYF. The chain employs TRBV6-6 and TRBJ2-5; 14 nucleotides match TRBD2. CDR3 length equals 22 residues. With V trimmed by 5 bases and J by 4 bases, 24 bases remained unmatched. Looked up from germline, CDR1 is MNHNY and CDR2 is SVGAGI (reference sequence).

V gene TRBV14 combines with J gene TRBJ1-2; D gene ambiguous. CDR3 length: 11 amino acids. Trimming cost V 1 base and J 10 bases, with 7 bases left between them. Germline V gene lookup returns CDR1 SGHDN and CDR2 FVKESK. The CDR3 DNA reads TGTGCCAGCAGCCAAGGCGGGATCTACACCTTC. Translating it yields CASSQGGIYTF.

The V call is TRBV28, the J call TRBJ2-3, with a weak D call TRBD2 (5 bases). CDR1 and CDR2 from the germline V gene are MDHEN and SYDVKM. Deletions cut 5 bases from V and 1 base from J, with 16 bases between. The CDR3 loop spans 16 amino acids. CDR3 sequence reads: CASSTLYGVGTDTQYF. CDR3 DNA: TGTGCCAGCAGTACTTTATACGGGGTGGGCACAGATACGCAGTATTTT.

The chain recombines TRBV9 with TRBJ2-7; 7 bases are shared with TRBD2. The CDR3 totals 15 residues. Germline V gives CDR1 SGDLS, CDR2 YYNGEE. J gave up 4 bases and V 4 bases, and 11 bases lay outside the gene matches. In DNA form, the CDR3 reads TGTGCCAGCAGCCACGGCGGGAGTCAAGGATACGAGCAGTACTTC. This sequence encodes CASSHGGSQGYEQYF.

V and J are TRBV15 and TRBJ2-7; 7 bases are a match to TRBD1. V lost 1 base and J lost 7; bases outside the gene matches: 28. Germline CDR1 and CDR2: LNHNV and YYDKDF (reference sequence). The CDR3 contains 21 residues. CDR3 in amino acids: CATSRAPLIDLRQGPLGEQYF. The CDR3 nucleotides read TGTGCCACCAGCAGAGCCCCATTAATCGACCTTAGACAGGGCCCTTTAGGAGAGCAGTACTTC.

Note on this clone: This sample includes further DNA sequences coding for the same CDR3. The rearrangement uses TRBV11-3 and TRBJ1-1, with D uncertain. The ends were cut back, 0 bases at V and 1 base at J, with 3 bases in the middle. This CDR3 contains 13 residues. Looked up from germline, CDR1 is SGHNT and CDR2 is YENEEA. The CDR3 spells CASSLDRNTEAFF. The CDR3 coding sequence is TGTGCCAGCAGCTTAGATAGGAACACTGAAGCTTTCTTT.